The present T cell receptor (beta chain) was sequenced within a study of technical replicates of blood from a handful of donors. Trimming stripped 7 bases from V and 2 bases from J, with 9 bases between. The germline gives CDR1 LNHNV, CDR2 YYDKDF (reference sequence). This CDR3 spans 13 amino acids. The table came from immunoSEQ multiplex PCR; TCRdb's copy has only in-frame clones and leaves some out. The sample lists under 85,000 clones; 95% to 98% were seen once. What was sequenced was T cells isolated from PBMCs. The source is a human donor in good health. The rearrangement links TRBV15 to TRBJ2-1, with D possibly matching TRBD2 (6 bases). The CDR3 loop is CATNRGAYNEQFF. The CDR3 DNA sequence: TGTGCCACCAATCGCGGGGCCTACAATGAGCAGTTCTTC.